The 25 T cell receptor beta chains below come from one sample, sequenced in a study of blood T cells in healthy people across ages. Then a second PCR, running roughly 7 to 11 cycles, was carried out with a sample-barcoded 5' primer and a J-beta primer mix. TCRdb passed the 5' RACE reads through MiXCR, listing each CDR3 protein once. The table lists about 760,000 distinct CDR3 sequences, roughly 25% of them singletons. Separately, the same data were catalogued under a study of T cells of mothers and their children.

Material for sequencing was blood. These receptors all stem from a boy between 10 and 17 years old in good health.

This clonotype occurred many times. V gene TRBV5-1 combines with J gene TRBJ2-6; D gene ambiguous. The CDR3 length is 16 residues. The germline CDR1 and CDR2 sequences are SGHRS and YFSETQ. V was trimmed by 0 bases and J by 0 bases, leaving 7 bases between them. CDR3 sequence (DNA): TGCGCCAGCAGCTTGGGGGGATTCTCTGGGGCCAACGTCCTGACTTTC. It translates to CASSLGGFSGANVLTF.

The J gene is TRBJ1-1, the V gene TRBV13; possibly TRBD1 for D (5 bases). The V gene lost 7 bases and the J gene lost 4 bases, with 19 bases spanning the gap. The CDR3 length is 15 residues. Germline CDR1 reads PRHDT; CDR2 reads FYEKMQ (reference sequence). Here the CDR3 DNA reads TGTGCCAGCACCCCTACCCAGGGTCTTCTCACTGAAGCTTTCTTT. Translation: CASTPTQGLLTEAFF.

Only a few counts were recorded for this clonotype. V gene TRBV10-3 combines with J gene TRBJ2-3, with 8 nucleotides matching TRBD1. V was clipped by 8 bases and J by 4 bases; unmatched bases: 5. Germline loops: CDR1 ENHRY, CDR2 SYGVKD. This CDR3 is built from 13 residues. For the CDR3, the DNA is TGTGCCATCTGGGCAGGGGGCGCAGATACGCAGTATTTT. This codes for CAIWAGGADTQYF.

This clonotype has only a few counts. V usage is TRBV7-9 and J usage is TRBJ2-1; unclear D gene. The ends were cut back, 5 bases at V and 6 bases at J, with 17 bases in the middle. Germline CDR1 reads SEHNR; CDR2 reads FQNEAQ (reference sequence). The CDR3 is 15 amino acids. Written as DNA, the CDR3 is TGTGCCAGCAGCCCCGGATGGCAGTCTTCCAATGAGCAGTTCTTC. Translated, it gives CASSPGWQSSNEQFF.

J is TRBJ2-5 and V is TRBV6-1; D not certain. V gave up 6 bases and J gave up 3 bases, with 20 bases separating them. Germline V gene data show CDR1 as MNHNS and CDR2 as SASEGT. The CDR3 runs 16 residues. CDR3 region: CASRQTSGRRKETQYF. The CDR3 DNA follows: TGTGCCAGCAGACAAACATCGGGCAGGAGAAAAGAGACCCAGTACTTC.

This clonotype has a handful of counts. The chain links TRBV5-6 to TRBJ1-1; D may be TRBD1 (6 bases). Looked up from germline, CDR1 is SGHDT and CDR2 is YYEEEE. The CDR3 covers 16 residues. V was cut by 4 bases and J by 4 bases, with 20 bases left in between. The DNA for the CDR3 is TGTGCCAGCAGCCCTCCGGTGGGGCGCAGGGGCACTGAAGCTTTCTTT. Residues: CASSPPVGRRGTEAFF.

The table lists this clonotype with a few counts. V is TRBV25-1 and J is TRBJ2-1, with 13 bases fitting TRBD2. In germline, CDR1 is MGHDK, CDR2 SYGVNS. CDR3 length equals 20 residues. Trimming removed 0 bases from V and 2 bases from J; junction bases left unmatched: 10. The CDR3 is CASSEYVTSGRNGPYNEQFF. The CDR3 bases are TGTGCCAGCAGTGAATATGTGACTAGCGGGAGGAATGGCCCCTACAATGAGCAGTTCTTC.

This chain links TRBV4-3 with TRBJ2-2; 8 bases fit TRBD2. Germline V gene data show CDR1 as LGHNA and CDR2 as YSLEER. The V gene end was trimmed by 3 bases and the J gene end by 2 bases; junction bases not matched to a gene: 11. The CDR3 is made up of 18 amino acids. CDR3 nucleotides: TGCGCCAGCAGCCAGGTCTGGGGGCGGGGGGCCAACACCGGGGAGCTGTTTTTT. This translates into CASSQVWGRGANTGELFF.

In its sample, this clonotype was seen many times. The rearrangement uses TRBV14 and TRBJ1-1; a possible D gene is TRBD1 (5 bases). The germline CDR1 and CDR2 sequences are SGHDN and FVKESK. V dropped 2 bases and J dropped 4 bases, with 8 bases sitting between them. The CDR3 extends over 13 amino acids. DNA for the CDR3: TGTGCCAGCAGCCAAACAGGAGGCACTGAAGCTTTCTTT. Protein sequence: CASSQTGGTEAFF.

This clonotype has just a few counts. This chain connects TRBV5-1 to TRBJ2-1; D may match TRBD1 or TRBD2 (5 bases each). This CDR3 region has 14 residues. Germline CDR1 SGHRS, CDR2 YFSETQ. V shed 1 base and J shed 8 bases, with 13 bases lying between them. The CDR3 here is CASSLTGPPDEQFF. CDR3 coding DNA: TGCGCCAGCAGCTTGACGGGACCCCCGGATGAGCAGTTCTTC.

The chain links TRBV3-1 to TRBJ1-2, with TRBD1 matching over 9 bases. The CDR3 runs to 18 residues. Germline CDR1 is LGHDT and CDR2 is YNNKEL (reference sequence). V lost 4 bases to trimming and J lost 3 bases; unmatched junction nucleotides: 15. The CDR3 DNA is TGTGCCAGCAGCCCCCAACCCGGGACAGGGAGTTTATACTATGGCTACACCTTC. Its translation is CASSPQPGTGSLYYGYTF.

A few counts support this clonotype. V usage is TRBV20-1 and J usage is TRBJ2-2; a weak D match, TRBD1 (5 bases). Deletions cut 4 bases from V and 3 bases from J, with 12 bases between. Germline V gene data show CDR1 as DFQATT and CDR2 as SNEGSKA (reference sequence). This CDR3 is built from 14 residues. In nucleotides, the CDR3 is TGCAGTGCTACTAGGGGTATAGACACCGGGGAGCTGTTTTTT. This sequence encodes CSATRGIDTGELFF.

V and J are TRBV28 and TRBJ1-5; weak D call: TRBD1 (5 bases). The CDR3 sequence is 15 residues long. V lost 1 base to trimming and J lost 2 bases, with 9 bases between them. Germline CDR1 is MDHEN and CDR2 is SYDVKM. The CDR3 here is CASSLLAGGNQPQHF. CDR3 nucleotides: TGTGCCAGCAGTTTATTGGCGGGGGGCAATCAGCCCCAGCATTTT.

The rearrangement joins TRBV10-3 to TRBJ1-5; TRBD1 matches at 7 bases. CDR3 length: 14 amino acids. V was pared by 2 bases and J by 5 bases, with 3 bases of the junction left unmatched. CDR1 ENHRY and CDR2 SYGVKD come from the germline V gene. DNA of the CDR3: TGTGCCATCAGTGAGAGGGACAGCTATCAGCCCCAGCATTTT. Amino acid sequence: CAISERDSYQPQHF.

This clonotype was detected only a few times. The rearrangement uses TRBV5-6 and TRBJ1-2; 7 positions agree with TRBD1. Germline loops: CDR1 SGHDT, CDR2 YYEEEE. CDR3 length equals 14 residues. With V trimmed by 4 bases and J by 3 bases, 6 bases remained unmatched. The CDR3 nucleotides read TGTGCCAGCAGCCCGACAGGGAACGACTATGGCTACACCTTC. It codes for CASSPTGNDYGYTF.

A few counts support this clonotype. The chain couples TRBV19 to TRBJ2-7, with 9 bases aligning to TRBD1. The length of the CDR3 is 14 residues. The germline V gene has CDR1 LNHDA and CDR2 SQIVND (reference sequence). V was pared by 5 bases and J by 2 bases, with 4 bases of the junction left unmatched. The CDR3 nucleotides read TGTGCCAGTAGTCAACAGGGGGCCCCCTACGAGCAGTACTTC. Protein: CASSQQGAPYEQYF.

The V gene is TRBV9, the J gene TRBJ2-2; 7 bases agree with TRBD1. V lost 3 bases and J lost 5; bases outside the gene matches: 1. The germline V gene encodes CDR1 SGDLS and CDR2 YYNGEE. This CDR3 contains 13 residues. The CDR3 DNA is TGTGCCAGCAGCGGGGGACAGACCGGGGAGCTGTTTTTT. This translates into CASSGGQTGELFF. Complete variable domain (other parts from reference TRBV9 and TRBJ2-2): DSGVTQTPKHLITATGQRVTLRCSPRSGDLSVYWYQQSLDQGLQFLIQYYNGEERAKGNILERFSAQQFPDLHSELNLSSLELGDSALYFCASSGGQTGELFFGEGSRLTVL.

The CDR3 reads CASSLWGQGNYEQYF. The CDR3 DNA reads as TGCGCCAGCAGCTTGTGGGGACAGGGGAACTACGAGCAGTACTTC. The rearrangement links TRBV5-1 to TRBJ2-7; 10 nucleotides match TRBD1. Per germline, CDR1 SGHRS and CDR2 YFSETQ. This CDR3 has 15 amino acids. V dropped 1 base and J dropped 3; count of bases not matched to a gene: 4.

This clonotype was counted many times. The rearrangement uses TRBV20-1 and TRBJ2-5, with TRBD2 identical over 13 bases. The J call may be in error: the DNA end matches TRBJ2-1 better. This CDR3 is built from 15 residues. Germline V gene data show CDR1 as DFQATT and CDR2 as SNEGSKA (reference sequence). CDR3 sequence (DNA): TGCAGTGCTAGAGAACTAGCGGGGGGGTACAATGAGCAGTTCTTC. Translation gives CSARELAGGYNEQFF.

The CDR3 region has the DNA TGTGCCAGCAGCCAATGGGGTCGGTACACTGAAGCTTTCTTT. Protein product: CASSQWGRYTEAFF. The J gene is TRBJ1-1, the V gene TRBV14; D is uncertain. V lost 2 bases and J 3 bases, leaving 10 bases between the germline ends. Looked up from germline, CDR1 is SGHDN and CDR2 is FVKESK. The CDR3 has 14 residues. The variable domain in full, with the rest retrieved from reference TRBV14 and TRBJ1-1, is EAGVTQFPSHSVIEKGQTVTLRCDPISGHDNLYWYRRVMGKEIKFLLHFVKESKQDESGMPNNRFLAERTGGTYSTLKVQPAELEDSGVYFCASSQWGRYTEAFFGQGTRLTVV.

The rearrangement joins TRBV2 to TRBJ2-7; D remains unclear. Germline-derived CDR1 and CDR2 are SNHLY and FYNNEI. The CDR3 extends over 13 amino acids. Trimming removed 7 bases at V and 0 bases at J, with 10 bases between. CDR3 region: CASTVGDSYEQYF. CDR3 coding DNA: TGTGCCAGCACGGTGGGCGACTCCTACGAGCAGTACTTC.

The chain joins TRBV27 to TRBJ2-5; 11 bases agree with TRBD2. Germline V gives CDR1 MNHEY, CDR2 SMNVEV (reference sequence). J was trimmed by 7 bases and V by 4 bases; bases with no gene match: 8. CDR3 size: 15 residues. CDR3 in amino acids: CASSSIPGLAATQYF. The CDR3 nucleotides read TGTGCCAGCAGTTCAATACCGGGACTAGCGGCGACCCAGTACTTC.

The chain employs TRBV28 and TRBJ2-3; TRBD2 matches at 13 bases. V dropped 2 bases and J dropped 3; count of bases not matched to a gene: 5. The germline CDR1 and CDR2 sequences are MDHEN and SYDVKM. CDR3 length equals 17 residues. CDR3 sequence: CASSLRGTSGITDTQYF. Here the CDR3 DNA reads TGTGCCAGCAGTTTAAGAGGGACTAGCGGGATTACAGATACGCAGTATTTT.

Only a few counts were recorded for this clonotype. The chain has TRBV12-3 or TRBV12-4 and TRBJ2-3; D remains unclear. The J call may be wrong; the DNA end is better matched by TRBJ1-5. The CDR3 is made up of 12 amino acids. In DNA, the CDR3 is TGTGCCAGCAGTACGGTCGGAGATACGCAGCATTTT. It is translated as CASSTVGDTQHF.

V gene TRBV7-6 combines with J gene TRBJ2-7; D is undetermined. Trimming cost V 0 bases and J 6 bases, with 9 bases left between them. The germline gives CDR1 SGHVS, CDR2 FNYEAQ. The CDR3 has 13 residues. CDR3 in DNA: TGTGCCAGCAGCTTAGCGGTAGGTTCCGAGCAGTACTTC. Encoded protein: CASSLAVGSEQYF.